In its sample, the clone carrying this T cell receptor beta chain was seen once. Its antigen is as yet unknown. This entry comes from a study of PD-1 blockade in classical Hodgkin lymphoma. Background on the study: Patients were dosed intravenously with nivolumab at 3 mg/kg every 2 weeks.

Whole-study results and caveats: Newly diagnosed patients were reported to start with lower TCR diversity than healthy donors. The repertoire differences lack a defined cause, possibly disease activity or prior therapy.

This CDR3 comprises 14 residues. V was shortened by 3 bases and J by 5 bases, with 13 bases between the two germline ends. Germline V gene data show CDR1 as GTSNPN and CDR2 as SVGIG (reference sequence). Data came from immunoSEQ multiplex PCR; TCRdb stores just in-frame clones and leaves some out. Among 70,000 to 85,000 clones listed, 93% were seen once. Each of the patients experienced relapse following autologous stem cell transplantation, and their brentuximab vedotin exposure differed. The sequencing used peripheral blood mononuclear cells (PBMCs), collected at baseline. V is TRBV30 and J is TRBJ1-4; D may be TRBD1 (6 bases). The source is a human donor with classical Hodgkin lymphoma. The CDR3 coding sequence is TGTGCCTGGAGCGTGGGACAACCGAATGAAAAACTGTTTTTT. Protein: CAWSVGQPNEKLFF.